This TCR beta chain was sequenced for a study of T cells in localized non-small cell lung cancer. V lost 5 bases, J lost 7 bases, and 7 bases stayed unmatched. CDR1 and CDR2 (germline): SNHLY, FYNNEI. The CDR3 is 14 amino acids. To note about this clone: Antigen unknown.

Regarding the study as a whole: Out of the top 100 tumor clones, a median around 57 were seen in adjacent lung. Tumor samples were not multi-region, leaving intratumor heterogeneity unexcluded. The greatest T cell clonality was found in uninvolved adjacent lung (higher than in tumor).

The assay was immunoSEQ multiplex PCR, and TCRdb's table has in-frame clones only and misses some. Of about 33,000 clones detected, more than 75% appear once; the ten largest clones hold approximately 3.8%. The TCR comes from a male donor older than 55 with stage III lung adenocarcinoma. V usage is TRBV2 and J usage is TRBJ2-1; 8 bases are shared with TRBD1. The sample consisted of peripheral blood, taken before any cancer treatment. The CDR3 coding sequence is TGTGCCAGCAGTCCACGGACAGGGTGGAATGAGCAGTTCTTC. Translated: CASSPRTGWNEQFF.